The clone carrying this T cell receptor beta chain occurred a few times. Expressed TCRB transcripts were sequenced after all isolated RNA was converted to cDNA. Several million reads on average were seen across naive, central memory and regulatory T cell samples. The protocol was immunoSEQ multiplex PCR, while the TCRdb copy is restricted to in-frame clones and leaves out a portion. The sample has approximately 140,000 clones; 9.5% to 10% are singletons. The data derive from a study of beta chain features in type 1 diabetes. Germline V gene data show CDR1 as SGDLS and CDR2 as YYNGEE. Trimming pared 0 bases from V and 3 bases from J, leaving 6 bases between. The CDR3 has 14 residues.

Sequencing used central memory CD4+ T cells from blood. The rearrangement links TRBV9 to TRBJ2-2, with D unresolved. This receptor was taken from a woman aged 40-49 years in good health. CDR3 coding DNA: TGTGCCAGCAGCGTAGAACAGTACACCGGGGAGCTGTTTTTT. Translating it yields CASSVEQYTGELFF.